Below, one T cell receptor beta chain is given with its context. Its antigen is still unknown. No much larger clone is present one base from it, and per-base qualities are unavailable. This specimen belongs to a study of blood T cell repertoires in COVID-19 (TCRdb year 2020). Notes on the research overall: Samples covering the acute and convalescent phases of COVID-19 were provided by collaborators in the United States, Italy and Spain. Deeply sampled blood TCRbeta repertoires from subjects exposed to, actively infected with, or recovered from COVID-19 were included in the dataset. Where HLA class I and class II types were available, the types were taken from metadata supplied by the sample provider, not from assay-based typing. The prospective study material was composed of cDNA or gDNA derived from T cells, B-cell-depleted T cells, or PBMCs. A freely available public database, intended as a resource for researchers studying the immune response to SARS-CoV-2, is where the repertoires were released. A de-identified subject ID, COVID-19 status, age in years and sex were almost always included in the sample metadata. The samples were drawn from two sources: the first 160 participants of the ongoing ImmuneRACE study, and 1,200 or so subjects contributed by 6 global collaborators.

The research as a whole found: Clinical and demographic metadata were provided uncurated, with the amount varying by source and participant.

The immunoSEQ Assay, a bias-controlled multiplex PCR, was used to amplify TCRbeta CDR3 regions from genomic DNA. As for how the authors treated the data: Nucleated cell counts per sample were estimated from amplification of reference gene primers within the assay. Sequence reads were collapsed and filtered to measure the absolute abundance of every unique TCRbeta CDR3 rearrangement. For each sample, productive Simpson clonality was calculated as the square root of Simpson's diversity index across productive rearrangements. TCRdb provides this immuneACCESS table in a form limited to in-frame rearrangements. Some clones are lacking; in checked studies, under half of them reflect an unresolved V gene, and why the rest are absent is not known. V, J and clone size reflect that table, while D and trimming were determined from the DNA. The sample has 35,000 to 50,000 clones on record, 80% to 90% of them singletons. The ten most abundant clones make up more than 8.5% of the sample.

Relative to germline, V is 4 bases shorter and J is 4 bases shorter, with 8 bases between their ends. There are 12 amino acids in the CDR3, from cysteine to phenylalanine inclusive. Only the CDR3 DNA is retained, 36 bases long and in frame from the first base. The collaborating institutions used their own protocols to collect whole blood in K2EDTA tubes. For TCRbeta analysis, collaborators shipped samples in one of three forms: frozen whole blood, isolated PBMCs, or DNA extracted from either of those sample types. The receptor chain draws on TRBV12-3 or TRBV12-4 and TRBJ2-7, and the D gene may be TRBD1, 6 bases matching. Sequencing input: peripheral blood. The receptor was derived from a man in his 60s in a cohort sampled during active COVID-19. The nucleotides read TGTGCCAGCAGTTCAACAGGGTACGAGCAGTACTTC. Its translation reads: CASSSTGYEQYF.